The 12 T cell receptor beta chains below all came from one sample that was sequenced in a study of T cells in Graves' hyperthyroidism and ophthalmopathy. Amplification targeted TCR beta CDR3 regions from RNA transcripts. TCR CDR3 regions were first amplified by RT-PCR with HTBI primers. One entry per CDR3 protein, called by TCRdb with MiXCR from the multiplex PCR reads. The sample carries about 400,000 distinct CDR3 sequences, around 15% recorded once. What was sequenced was blood. These TCRs come from a woman aged 55-69 years with Graves' ophthalmopathy.

This clonotype was counted many times. The chain links TRBV7-8 to TRBJ1-3; TRBD1 matches 7 bases. This CDR3 region has 15 residues. V lost 4 bases to trimming and J lost 4 bases; unmatched junction nucleotides: 7. Germline CDR1 is SGHVS and CDR2 is FQNEAQ. The CDR3 reads CASSWGRGLGNTIYF. In DNA form, the CDR3 reads TGTGCCAGCAGCTGGGGGAGGGGGCTGGGAAACACCATATATTTT.

This clonotype was seen a few times. The chain combines TRBV20-1 with TRBJ2-5; 9 bases match TRBD2. Germline values: CDR1 DFQATT, CDR2 SNEGSKA (reference sequence). V lost 3 bases to trimming and J lost 5 bases; unmatched junction nucleotides: 7. This CDR3 comprises 14 residues. The CDR3 DNA is TGCAGTGCTAGCCCCGGGACTAGCTATGAGACCCAGTACTTC. The encoded protein is CSASPGTSYETQYF.

This clonotype has more than one count but fewer than ten. The rearrangement joins TRBV19 to TRBJ2-1; 7 bases match TRBD1. Germline loops: CDR1 LNHDA, CDR2 SQIVND (reference sequence). With V trimmed by 6 bases and J by 2 bases, 4 bases remained unmatched. This CDR3 is 14 amino acids long. The CDR3 region has the DNA TGTGCCAGTAGAAGACAGGGTACCTACAATGAGCAGTTCTTC. Translated: CASRRQGTYNEQFF.

This clonotype has just a few counts. V usage is TRBV9 and J usage is TRBJ2-1, with 13 positions matching TRBD2. This CDR3 is built from 15 residues. Unmatched junction bases numbered 3, after V lost 0 bases and J lost 9 bases. Germline CDR1 SGDLS, CDR2 YYNGEE. In DNA, the CDR3 is TGTGCCAGCAGCGTAGGGACTAGCGGGAGCAGTGAGCAGTTCTTC. Its protein product is CASSVGTSGSSEQFF.

This clonotype was counted ten times or more. The chain carries TRBV28 and TRBJ1-2; TRBD1 matches 8 bases. CDR3 length: 18 residues. V was clipped by 4 bases and J by 1 base; unmatched bases: 14. The germline V gene has CDR1 MDHEN and CDR2 SYDVKM. In DNA, the CDR3 is TGTGCCAGCAGTTCCGCCCTAGGGACAGGCGGGGGTAACTATGGCTACACCTTC. This codes for CASSSALGTGGGNYGYTF.

This clonotype was recorded at least ten times. The chain links TRBV7-9 to TRBJ1-2; a possible D gene is TRBD1 (6 bases). The CDR3 covers 12 residues. Germline V gene sequence: CDR1 SEHNR, CDR2 FQNEAQ (reference sequence). Trimming removed 5 bases at V and 5 bases at J, with 9 bases between. In DNA, the CDR3 is TGTGCCAGCAGCGCGGACAGTTATGGCTACACCTTC. Its protein product is CASSADSYGYTF.

The rearrangement links TRBV20-1 to TRBJ2-7; TRBD2 aligns across 10 bases. The CDR3 consists of 13 residues. The J segment lost 6 bases and the V segment lost 3 bases, leaving 5 bases of the junction unmatched. The germline V gene encodes CDR1 DFQATT and CDR2 SNEGSKA (reference sequence). The CDR3 protein is CSASSSGRGEQYF. The CDR3 nucleotides read TGCAGTGCTAGTTCCAGCGGGAGGGGCGAGCAGTACTTC.

This clonotype was recorded many times. The gene calls are TRBV18 and TRBJ2-2; D is unresolved. Germline V lookup: CDR1 KGHSH, CDR2 LQKENI. Trimming removed 6 bases from V and 5 bases from J, with 13 bases in between. The CDR3 contains 14 residues. As DNA, the CDR3 is TGTGCCAGCTCGGCGGTACGGCAGACCGGGGAGCTGTTTTTT. Protein product: CASSAVRQTGELFF.

The V gene is TRBV5-8, the J gene TRBJ2-3; maybe TRBD2 (6 bases). This CDR3 has 16 residues. CDR1 SGHTS and CDR2 YDEGEE come from the germline V gene. Deletions cut 3 bases from V and 0 bases from J, with 14 bases between. Written as DNA, the CDR3 is TGTGCCAGCAGCTCGGGGACTTCTACTAGCACAGATACGCAGTATTTT. This encodes CASSSGTSTSTDTQYF.

The chain joins TRBV15 to TRBJ1-3, with D perhaps matching TRBD1 (5 bases). Germline lookup yields CDR1 LNHNV and CDR2 YYDKDF (reference sequence). The V end was cut by 5 bases, the J end by 1 base, with 15 bases between. The length of the CDR3 is 16 residues. The CDR3 spells CATSGRGDGSGNTIYF. The CDR3, as DNA: TGTGCCACCAGCGGGAGGGGAGACGGATCTGGAAACACCATATATTTT.

This clonotype was counted at least ten times. The junction does not match germline at one end; this may be a read error. The chain is built from TRBV7-3 and TRBJ2-5; 9 bases map to TRBD1. Germline CDR1 and CDR2: SGHTA and FQGTGA. The CDR3 consists of 15 residues. CDR3 amino acids: CASSLNRGLGETQYF. Here the CDR3 DNA reads TGTGCCAGCAGTTTAAACAGGGGGCTAGGGGAGACCCAGTACTTC. Drawing the rest from reference TRBV7-3 and TRBJ2-5, the complete variable domain is GAGVSQTPSNKVTEKGKYVELRCDPISGHTALYWYRQSLGQGPEFLIYFQGTGAADDSGLPNDRFFAVRPEGSVSTLKIQRTERGDSAVYLCASSLNRGLGETQYFGPGTRLLVL.

This clonotype was counted many times. The J gene is TRBJ2-1, the V gene TRBV11-2, with 10 bases that match TRBD1. V shed 4 bases, J shed 4 bases, and the junction held 4 bases outside the gene matches. The CDR3 has 15 amino acids. The germline V gene encodes CDR1 SGHAT and CDR2 FQNNGV. In DNA form, the CDR3 reads TGTGCCAGCAGCTGGGGACAGGGGTCTTACAATGAGCAGTTCTTC. Its translation is CASSWGQGSYNEQFF. Together with reference TRBV11-2 and TRBJ2-1, the CDR3 gives the full variable domain: EAGVAQSPRYKIIEKRQSVAFWCNPISGHATLYWYQQILGQGPKLLIQFQNNGVVDDSQLPKDRFSAERLKGVDSTLKIQPAKLEDSAVYLCASSWGQGSYNEQFFGPGTRLTVL.